This passage covers 7 T cell receptor beta chains from one sample sequenced in a study of T cells in tuberculosis. Time point given: new active TB diagnosis, blood taken before or within 7 days of starting treatment. Assay used: immunoSEQ multiplex PCR; TCRdb lists only in-frame clones, some missing. The sample lists 30,000 to 40,000 clones, over 85% occurring once. Sample: PBMCs, taken at tuberculosis diagnosis. These receptor sequences come from an adult with tuberculosis.

For the CDR3, the DNA is TGTGCCAGCAGCCTCGCGGCGGGGATCGGTCAGCCCCAGCATTTT. Translation: CASSLAAGIGQPQHF. The V gene is TRBV11-2, the J gene TRBJ1-5; D uncertain. The germline V gene encodes CDR1 SGHAT and CDR2 FQNNGV. V shed 5 bases and J shed 6 bases, with 17 bases lying between them. The CDR3 has 15 residues.

This clone was observed once. The V call is TRBV7-9, the J call TRBJ2-7; 10 bases are shared with TRBD2. Germline-derived CDR1 and CDR2 are SEHNR and FQNEAQ (reference sequence). CDR3 length equals 17 residues. With V trimmed by 5 bases and J by 1 base, 11 bases remained unmatched. CDR3 nucleotide sequence: TGTGCCAGCAGCCCCCGGGCTAGCGGGAGAGGGTCCTACGAGCAGTACTTC. This encodes CASSPRASGRGSYEQYF.

The chain has TRBV30 and TRBJ1-2; 8 bases fit TRBD1. The germline V gene encodes CDR1 GTSNPN and CDR2 SVGIG (reference sequence). The CDR3 length is 14 residues. V gave up 2 bases and J gave up 2 bases; unmatched junction bases: 4. The chain's CDR3 is CAWSTAGGNYGYTF. CDR3 nucleotides: TGTGCCTGGAGTACGGCAGGGGGCAACTATGGCTACACCTTC.

The chain is built from TRBV6-5 and TRBJ2-3; a possible D gene is TRBD2 (5 bases). The CDR3 extends over 14 amino acids. Looked up from germline, CDR1 is MNHEY and CDR2 is SVGAGI. V was clipped by 6 bases and J by 3 bases, with 13 bases between them. This CDR3 is CASSPGLATDTQYF. CDR3 DNA: TGTGCCAGCAGCCCCGGCCTAGCTACAGATACGCAGTATTTT.

V and J are TRBV7-8 and TRBJ2-7; D perhaps matches TRBD2 (5 bases). Trimming took off 5 bases at V and 3 bases at J, with 17 bases between the two ends. Looked up from germline, CDR1 is SGHVS and CDR2 is FQNEAQ. The CDR3 covers 15 residues. For the CDR3, the DNA is TGTGCCAGCAGCAGCCGGGATGGTGCGTACTACGAGCAGTACTTC. This sequence encodes CASSSRDGAYYEQYF.

V is TRBV29-1 and J is TRBJ2-1; D is unclear. Deletions cut 3 bases from V and 5 bases from J, with 5 bases between. In germline, CDR1 is SQVTM, CDR2 ANQGSEA. CDR3 length: 11 residues. This CDR3 is CSVDIDNEQFF. CDR3 bases: TGCAGCGTTGACATTGACAATGAGCAGTTCTTC.

The V and J genes are TRBV30 and TRBJ1-1; a possible D gene is TRBD1 (5 bases). The germline gives CDR1 GTSNPN, CDR2 SVGIG (reference sequence). The CDR3 runs to 14 residues. V was cut by 0 bases and J by 1 base, with 9 bases left in between. CDR3 residues: CAWSVGAGNTEAFF. CDR3 coding DNA: TGTGCCTGGAGTGTAGGGGCCGGGAACACTGAAGCTTTCTTT. Full variable domain (rest looked up from reference TRBV30 and TRBJ1-1): SQTIHQWPATLVQPVGSPLSLECTVEGTSNPNLYWYRQAAGRGLQLLFYSVGIGQISSEVPQNLSASRPQDRQFILSSKKLLLSDSGFYLCAWSVGAGNTEAFFGQGTRLTVV.